The sequence of this TCR beta chain was determined in a study of T cells in Graves' hyperthyroidism and ophthalmopathy. TCR beta CDR3 regions were amplified from RNA. Using the HTBI primer set, a first-round RT-PCR was run on the TCR CDR3. TCRdb called the multiplex PCR reads again in MiXCR, with one record for every CDR3 protein. The profile shows 690,000 or so distinct CDR3 sequences, around 20% of them singletons. Germline CDR1 GTSNPN, CDR2 SVGIG (reference sequence). This CDR3 is 14 amino acids long. V was clipped by 6 bases and J by 3 bases; unmatched bases: 6. The sequenced material came from blood. The chain joins TRBV30 to TRBJ1-4, with TRBD1 matching 8 bases. The sequence was obtained from a woman in her fifties or sixties with Graves' hyperthyroidism that later progressed to Graves' ophthalmopathy. In nucleotides, the CDR3 is TGTGCCTGCCAAGACAGGGGTGCTAATGAAAAACTGTTTTTT. This translates into CACQDRGANEKLFF.